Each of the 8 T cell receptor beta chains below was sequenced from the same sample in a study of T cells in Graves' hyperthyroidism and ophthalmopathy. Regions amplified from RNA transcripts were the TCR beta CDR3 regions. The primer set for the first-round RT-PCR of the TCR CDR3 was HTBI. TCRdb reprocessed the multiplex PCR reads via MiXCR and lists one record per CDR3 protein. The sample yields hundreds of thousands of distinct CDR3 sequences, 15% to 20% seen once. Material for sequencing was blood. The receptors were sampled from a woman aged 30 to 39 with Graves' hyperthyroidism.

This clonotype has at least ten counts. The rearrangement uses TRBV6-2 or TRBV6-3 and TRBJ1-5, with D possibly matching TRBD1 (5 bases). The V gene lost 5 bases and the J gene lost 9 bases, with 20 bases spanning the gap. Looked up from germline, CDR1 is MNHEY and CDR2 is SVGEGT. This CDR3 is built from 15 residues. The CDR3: CASSRNPGTSRPQHF. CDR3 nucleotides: TGTGCCAGCAGTAGAAACCCAGGGACCTCCAGGCCCCAGCATTTT.

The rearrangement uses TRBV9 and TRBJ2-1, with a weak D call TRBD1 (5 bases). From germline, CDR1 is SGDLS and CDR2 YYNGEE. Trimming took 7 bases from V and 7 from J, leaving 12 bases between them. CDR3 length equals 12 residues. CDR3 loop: CASGSRANEQFF. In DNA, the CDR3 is TGTGCCAGCGGATCCAGGGCAAATGAGCAGTTCTTC. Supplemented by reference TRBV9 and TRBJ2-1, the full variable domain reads DSGVTQTPKHLITATGQRVTLRCSPRSGDLSVYWYQQSLDQGLQFLIQYYNGEERAKGNILERFSAQQFPDLHSELNLSSLELGDSALYFCASGSRANEQFFGPGTRLTVL.

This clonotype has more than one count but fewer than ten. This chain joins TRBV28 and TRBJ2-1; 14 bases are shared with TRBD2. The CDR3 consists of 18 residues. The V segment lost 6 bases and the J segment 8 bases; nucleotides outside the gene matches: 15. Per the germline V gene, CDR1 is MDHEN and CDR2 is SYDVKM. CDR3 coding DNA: TGTGCCAGCAGCTCCCCGGGAGGGACTAGCGGGAGTTTCGATGAGCAGTTCTTC. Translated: CASSSPGGTSGSFDEQFF.

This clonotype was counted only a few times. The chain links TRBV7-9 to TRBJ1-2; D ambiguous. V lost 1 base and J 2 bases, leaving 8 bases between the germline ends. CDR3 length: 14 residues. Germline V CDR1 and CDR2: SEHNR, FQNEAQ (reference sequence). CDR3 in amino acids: CASSLDSENYGYTF. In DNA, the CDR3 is TGTGCCAGCAGCTTAGATTCGGAGAACTATGGCTACACCTTC.

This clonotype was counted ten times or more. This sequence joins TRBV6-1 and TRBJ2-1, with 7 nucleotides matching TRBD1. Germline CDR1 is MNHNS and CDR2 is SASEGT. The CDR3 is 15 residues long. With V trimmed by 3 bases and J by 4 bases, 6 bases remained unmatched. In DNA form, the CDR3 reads TGTGCCAGCAGTGATACCGGGACAGCATACAATGAGCAGTTCTTC. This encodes CASSDTGTAYNEQFF.

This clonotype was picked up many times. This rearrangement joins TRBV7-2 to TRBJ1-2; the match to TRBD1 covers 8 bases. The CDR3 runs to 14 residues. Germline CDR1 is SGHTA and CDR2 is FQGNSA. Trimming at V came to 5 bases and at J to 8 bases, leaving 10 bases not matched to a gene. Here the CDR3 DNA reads TGTGCCAGCAGCCCCCGCCCAGGGGGCCCAGGCTACACCTTC. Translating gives CASSPRPGGPGYTF.

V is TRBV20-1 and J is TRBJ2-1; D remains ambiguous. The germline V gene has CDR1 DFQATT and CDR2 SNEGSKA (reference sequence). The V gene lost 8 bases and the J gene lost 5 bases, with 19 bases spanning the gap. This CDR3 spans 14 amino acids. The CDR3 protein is CSSQPNRSDNEQFF. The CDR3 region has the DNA TGCAGTTCGCAACCCAACCGGTCCGACAATGAGCAGTTCTTC.

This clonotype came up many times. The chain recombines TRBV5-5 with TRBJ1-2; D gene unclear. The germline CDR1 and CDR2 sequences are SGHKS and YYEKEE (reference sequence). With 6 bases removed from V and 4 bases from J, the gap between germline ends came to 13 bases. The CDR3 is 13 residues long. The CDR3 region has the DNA TGTGCCAGCAACCGAGCGGGGTTCTATGGCTACACCTTC. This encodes CASNRAGFYGYTF.